This T cell receptor beta chain stems from a study of T cell responses to AZD1222 COVID-19 vaccine. Timing groups of about 4 and about 12 weeks for second doses were pooled. From germline, CDR1 is KGHSH and CDR2 LQKENI. V lost 1 base, J lost 8 bases, and 14 bases lay in between. The CDR3 loop spans 15 amino acids. Points from the study as a whole: Donors, mostly white British, included more females; clonal diversity was possibly underestimated. Regions 160-218 and 743-854 dominated among vaccine-associated CD4 TCRs spanning spike. The study sampled repertoires only after the peak T cell response.

As concerns this clone: The target antigen is unknown.

Repertoires were generated with immunoSEQ multiplex PCR, while TCRdb's copy carries only in-frame clones and drops some. Of about 270,000 clones detected, 90% to 95% appear once; the ten largest clones hold about 0.5%. The sequences come from peripheral blood, collected 28 days after the second AZD1222 dose. The TCR was taken from an adult who received the AZD1222 COVID-19 vaccine. V and J are TRBV18 and TRBJ1-4, with D possibly matching TRBD1 (5 bases). The CDR3 reads CASSPRGSQQEKLFF. As DNA, the CDR3 is TGTGCCAGCTCACCACGGGGGAGTCAGCAGGAAAAACTGTTTTTT. The full variable domain, in which reference TRBV18 and TRBJ1-4 provide the parts outside the CDR3, is NAGVMQNPRHLVRRRGQEARLRCSPMKGHSHVYWYRQLPEEGLKFMVYLQKENIIDESGMPKERFSAEFPKEGPSILRIQQVVRGDSAAYFCASSPRGSQQEKLFFGSGTQLSVL.